The clone carrying this T cell receptor beta chain turned up a few times. The sample comes from a study of blood T cells in healthy people across ages. Across the whole study: The template switching approach captured approximately one barcoded beta molecule for every two T cells.

Deletions cut 1 base from V and 5 bases from J, with 11 bases between. The germline CDR1 and CDR2 sequences are LGHDT and YNNKEL (reference sequence). This CDR3 region has 14 residues. PCR was performed a second time for about 6 to 12 cycles using a sample-barcoded 5' primer and a J-beta primer mix. Each sample yielded at least 2.5 million CDR3-containing paired-end reads. TCRdb called the 5' RACE reads again in MiXCR, with one record for every CDR3 protein. The sample has more than 500,000 distinct CDR3 sequences, roughly 28% seen once. The sequenced sample consisted of blood. This receptor was taken from a woman aged 70-85 years in good health. The gene calls are TRBV3-1 and TRBJ1-1, with D possibly matching TRBD1 (5 bases). This CDR3 is CASSQARGYTEAFF. In nucleotides, the CDR3 is TGTGCCAGCAGCCAAGCGCGGGGCTATACTGAAGCTTTCTTT. Complete variable domain (other parts from reference TRBV3-1 and TRBJ1-1): DTAVSQTPKYLVTQMGNDKSIKCEQNLGHDTMYWYKQDSKKFLKIMFSYNNKELIINETVPNRFSPKSPDKAHLNLHINSLELGDSAVYFCASSQARGYTEAFFGQGTRLTVV.